The 27 T cell receptor beta chains reported below all come from one sample, sequenced in a study of monozygotic twins with inflammatory bowel disease. TCRdb reworked the 5' RACE reads into one entry per CDR3 protein, no DNA. This sample's clone table lists hundreds of thousands of distinct CDR3 sequences. Sequenced input: blood. These receptors were collected from a human donor with ulcerative colitis or Crohn's disease, or a healthy co-twin of an affected twin (not recorded which).

The chain is built from TRBV12-3 or TRBV12-4 and TRBJ2-3. The CDR3 has 14 amino acids. CDR3 region: CASSLIYNTDTQYF.

This rearrangement joins TRBV12-3 or TRBV12-4 to TRBJ2-7; TCRdb lists TRBD1, though no DNA is available to test this call. CDR3 size: 15 residues. CDR3 residues: CASSPRGASPYEQYF.

The chain is built from TRBV28 and TRBJ1-4. The CDR3 covers 14 residues. From germline, CDR1 is MDHEN and CDR2 SYDVKM. CDR3 sequence: CASSPLFLGEKLFF.

The chain has TRBV4-3 and TRBJ2-3. This CDR3 comprises 15 residues. The germline gives CDR1 LGHNA, CDR2 YSLEER. The CDR3 is CASSQARTKTDTQYF.

V is TRBV30 and J is TRBJ2-1. In germline, CDR1 is GTSNPN, CDR2 SVGIG (reference sequence). This CDR3 has 14 amino acids. The CDR3 is CAGHGGGSYNEQFF.

The CDR3 here is CASSSTGWETQYF. The V call is TRBV12-3 or TRBV12-4, the J call TRBJ2-5; TCRdb outputs TRBD1, but without DNA this stays unchecked. The CDR3 covers 13 residues.

The chain couples TRBV4-3 to TRBJ1-1. Germline loops: CDR1 LGHNA, CDR2 YSLEER. There are 14 residues in the CDR3. This CDR3 is CASSQEFWLTEAFF.

The V gene is TRBV6-5, the J gene TRBJ1-4. Germline loops: CDR1 MNHEY, CDR2 SVGAGI. CDR3 length equals 13 residues. CDR3 sequence: CASSYTVNEKLFF.

The genes are TRBV18 and TRBJ2-3; TCRdb proposes TRBD1, but this gene call is untestable without DNA. There are 11 residues in the CDR3. Germline CDR1 and CDR2: KGHSH and LQKENI. CDR3 sequence reads: CASSSGNTQYF.

The chain uses TRBV7-9 and TRBJ2-7. This CDR3 is 11 amino acids long. CDR1 and CDR2 from the germline V gene are SEHNR and FQNEAQ (reference sequence). The CDR3 sequence: CASSPRNEQYF.

The CDR3 sequence is CASSLASGGPPTSYEQYF. The gene calls are TRBV7-3 and TRBJ2-7; TCRdb returns TRBD2, unconfirmable since there is no DNA. CDR3 length equals 18 residues. Germline loops: CDR1 SGHTA, CDR2 FQGTGA.

The chain employs TRBV12-5 and TRBJ2-3. CDR3 length: 14 residues. CDR1 and CDR2 from the germline V gene are LGHNT and FRNRAP. CDR3 sequence reads: CASGPGLATDTQYF.

The genes are TRBV20-1 and TRBJ1-6; without DNA, the TCRdb call of TRBD1 cannot be checked. CDR1 and CDR2 (germline): DFQATT, SNEGSKA (reference sequence). The CDR3 consists of 13 residues. CDR3 loop: CSASTGVTSPLHF.

The rearrangement links TRBV29-1 to TRBJ2-7; the D call from TCRdb, TRBD1, cannot be confirmed without DNA. The CDR3 has 12 amino acids. Germline values: CDR1 SQVTM, CDR2 ANQGSEA. The CDR3 is CSGRDNPYEQYF.

The chain is built from TRBV28 and TRBJ2-2; TCRdb's D gene call, TRBD2, goes unchecked for lack of DNA. This CDR3 is 15 amino acids long. Germline assignment: CDR1 MDHEN and CDR2 SYDVKM. The CDR3 sequence is CASSFSGGAFGELFF.

This chain joins TRBV20-1 and TRBJ1-2; absent DNA, TCRdb's TRBD1 call cannot be checked. The germline CDR1 and CDR2 sequences are DFQATT and SNEGSKA (reference sequence). This CDR3 region has 14 residues. The CDR3 loop is CSATRGTGGNGYTF.

The V gene is TRBV9, the J gene TRBJ2-2. The CDR3 contains 18 residues. Per the germline V gene, CDR1 is SGDLS and CDR2 is YYNGEE. The CDR3 spells CASSVGQVYGGYAGELFF.

J is TRBJ2-3 and V is TRBV5-1. CDR3 length: 13 residues. CDR1 and CDR2 (germline): SGHRS, YFSETQ. The CDR3 is CASSFGREDTQYF.

This chain connects TRBV7-8 to TRBJ2-7. The CDR3 is made up of 14 amino acids. Germline CDR1 is SGHVS and CDR2 is FQNEAQ. CDR3 loop: CASSLVVFSYEQYF. Filled out from reference TRBV7-8 and TRBJ2-7, the complete variable domain reads GAGVSQSPRYKVAKRGQDVALRCDPISGHVSLFWYQQALGQGPEFLTYFQNEAQLDKSGLPSDRFFAERPEGSVSTLKIQRTQQEDSAVYLCASSLVVFSYEQYFGPGTRLTVT.

This chain connects TRBV6-2 or TRBV6-3 to TRBJ2-2. The CDR3 spans 14 residues. Germline V gene lookup returns CDR1 MNHEY and CDR2 SVGEGT. This chain's CDR3 is CASSTTGTTGELFF.

The chain employs TRBV20-1 and TRBJ2-5; the TCRdb call, TRBD2, lacks DNA for checking. The CDR3 sequence is 12 residues long. Germline CDR1 is DFQATT and CDR2 is SNEGSKA (reference sequence). The CDR3 loop is CSARGALETQYF.

V usage is TRBV18 and J usage is TRBJ2-3. This CDR3 contains 14 residues. Germline V gives CDR1 KGHSH, CDR2 LQKENI. CDR3 loop: CASSPPTSADTQYF.

The chain combines TRBV18 with TRBJ1-6; lacking DNA, the TRBD1 call made by TCRdb goes unchecked. There are 18 residues in the CDR3. Looked up from germline, CDR1 is KGHSH and CDR2 is LQKENI. The CDR3 reads CASSPQEVSGTGGSPLHF.

CDR3 residues: CSASGPPESETQYF. The chain employs TRBV20-1 and TRBJ2-5; TCRdb's D gene call, TRBD2, goes unchecked for lack of DNA. Germline assignment: CDR1 DFQATT and CDR2 SNEGSKA (reference sequence). The CDR3 extends over 14 amino acids.

The CDR3 loop is CASMGRGRGRFF. The chain uses TRBV19 and TRBJ2-1; TCRdb's assignment of TRBD1 cannot be checked, as there is no DNA. CDR1 is LNHDA, CDR2 SQIVND, per germline (reference sequence). The CDR3 loop spans 12 amino acids.

The chain carries TRBV5-6 and TRBJ2-2. The germline gives CDR1 SGHDT, CDR2 YYEEEE. CDR3 length: 11 amino acids. The CDR3: CASSFDGELFF. Full variable domain (outside the CDR3, taken from reference TRBV5-6 and TRBJ2-2): DAGVTQSPTHLIKTRGQQVTLRCSPKSGHDTVSWYQQALGQGPQFIFQYYEEEERQRGNFPDRFSGHQFPNYSSELNVNALLLGDSALYLCASSFDGELFFGEGSRLTVL.

The rearrangement joins TRBV11-3 to TRBJ2-2; the TCRdb call, TRBD2, lacks DNA for checking. This CDR3 contains 17 residues. Germline assignment: CDR1 SGHNT and CDR2 YENEEA. The CDR3 region is CASSLETWDSNTGELFF.